These T cell receptor beta chains were read from a single sample in a study of PD-L1 blockade in urothelial cancer. Measured with immunoSEQ multiplex PCR; TCRdb has only the in-frame clones, and not every one. The sample includes about 87,000 clones, more than 80% of them seen just once. The sample here was PBMCs, taken around atezolizumab (anti-PD-L1) treatment. The receptors shown here come from a woman aged 80 or over with urothelial cancer. The CDR3 runs from the conserved cysteine through the conserved F or W. The D gene is left open where the match is weak. Clone sizes are given selectively: once, few, many, or a class where the clone is expanded.

>TRBD1|TRBV29-1|NA|TRBJ1-3
CSANQGQGSGNTIYF
>TRBD2|TRBV7-8|NA|TRBJ2-7
CASSLSSGGDYVYEQYF
>TRBD2|TRBV30|NA|TRBJ2-1
CAWSVGTSGYNEQFF
>NA|TRBV28|NA|TRBJ2-3
CASSFSRGTQYF
>NA|TRBV7-9|few|TRBJ1-5
CASSPDRGRPQHF
>NA|TRBV7-2|once|TRBJ2-7
CASSLLAASYEQYF
>NA|TRBV29-1|NA|TRBJ1-5
CSVAQGVSNQPQHF
>NA|TRBV7-9|NA|TRBJ1-1
CASSPGGWGEAFF
>NA|TRBV5-1|NA|TRBJ2-7
CASSLQGPPYEQYF
>TRBD1|TRBV28|NA|TRBJ2-4
CASSQNRGVDIQYF
>TRBD2|TRBV10-3|NA|TRBJ2-7
CATETSFGEQYF
>NA|TRBV20-1|NA|TRBJ2-7
CSAFNYEQYF
>TRBD1|TRBV15|NA|TRBJ2-1
CATSSMRTGSSYNEQFF
>NA|TRBV28|NA|TRBJ2-7
CASIPPGQTYEQYF
>TRBD1|TRBV19|NA|TRBJ1-5
CASSTRGSNQPQHF
>NA|TRBV20-1|NA|TRBJ2-1
CSATTGGEQFF
>NA|TRBV9|NA|TRBJ1-1
CASSVDQGRPEAFF
>NA|TRBV10-2|NA|TRBJ2-1
CASGGWSSYNEQFF
>NA|TRBV18|NA|TRBJ2-1
CASSNEVGDEQFF
>NA|TRBV19|NA|TRBJ2-7
CDKFHYQGHEQYF
>TRBD1|TRBV7-6|NA|TRBJ2-1
CASSIETGFEQFF
>NA|TRBV21-1|NA|TRBJ1-5
CASSKVRGGSNQPQHF
>NA|TRBV9|NA|TRBJ1-2
CASSVGGEVTNYGYTF
>NA|TRBV4-2|NA|TRBJ1-5
CASSQDPNQPQHF
>NA|TRBV9|NA|TRBJ2-2
CASSVGPGETGELFF
>NA|TRBV18|NA|TRBJ2-5
CASTKDWVTQYF
>TRBD2|TRBV18|few|TRBJ2-1
CASSTEAPSGRQFF
>TRBD2|TRBV29-1|once|TRBJ2-7
CSVRLAGGREQYF
>TRBD2|TRBV28|NA|TRBJ2-1
CASSPPRTSGSVFF
>NA|TRBV25-1|NA|TRBJ1-2
CASSGGVYGYTF
>NA|TRBV15|few|TRBJ2-3
CATSSQGTDTQYF
>NA|TRBV15|NA|TRBJ2-1
CATSRGDFSYNEQFF
>NA|TRBV6-6|NA|TRBJ2-4
CASTQDSSIAKNIQYF
>NA|TRBV27|NA|TRBJ2-7
CASRRTGGHEQYF
>NA|TRBV10-1|NA|TRBJ2-2
CASSESRQGGTGELFF
>TRBD1|TRBV18|NA|TRBJ1-4
CASSRDRGRSNEKLFF
>NA|TRBV4-1|few|TRBJ1-4
CASSQGTVNEKLFF
>NA|TRBV4-1|NA|TRBJ2-7
CASSQDSGGLYEQYF
>NA|TRBV30|NA|TRBJ1-3
CAWSVPTGGTGGNTIYF
>TRBD1|TRBV7-9|NA|TRBJ1-3
CASSPRLRGPSGNTIYF
>TRBD2|TRBV4-2|NA|TRBJ2-3
CASRISGERDTQYF
>TRBD1|TRBV5-1|NA|TRBJ1-1
CASSSQDRSRAFF
>TRBD1|TRBV14|NA|TRBJ1-4
CASSHIGQGMREKLFF
>NA|TRBV28|NA|TRBJ1-2
CASGSGAFQYGYTF
>TRBD1|TRBV18|once|TRBJ1-5
CASSPGTVNQPQHF
>NA|TRBV5-1|NA|TRBJ1-1
CASSSGAGDPTEAFF
>NA|TRBV7-7|few|TRBJ2-7
CASSLGGEYEQYF
>NA|TRBV9|NA|TRBJ2-1
CASSPRVGYSEQFF
>NA|TRBV28|NA|TRBJ1-1
CASSLSQGLAFF
>NA|TRBV2|NA|TRBJ1-4
CASSDFEKLFF
>NA|TRBV19|once|TRBJ1-1
CASNTGRGNTEAFF
>NA|TRBV28|NA|TRBJ1-4
CASSSPDSYNEKLFF
>NA|TRBV5-1|NA|TRBJ1-4
CASSLGQTTNEKLFF
>TRBD2|TRBV18|NA|TRBJ2-1
CASSRGTSGTTYNEQFF
>TRBD1|TRBV4-1|NA|TRBJ1-4
CASSLWGPRDSLATNEKLFF